The 10 T cell receptor beta chains below were found in one sample sequenced in a study of T cells in Graves' hyperthyroidism and ophthalmopathy. Amplified TCR beta CDR3 regions derived from RNA transcripts. An initial round of RT-PCR targeting the TCR CDR3 relied on the HTBI primer set. A single record per CDR3 protein comes from TCRdb applying MiXCR to the multiplex PCR reads. The repertoire has around 500,000 distinct CDR3 sequences, about 22% of them found once; the top ten carry less than 65%. Sequencing used blood. The receptors shown here come from a woman aged 70-85 years with Graves' ophthalmopathy.

The chain employs TRBV6-1 and TRBJ1-1; possible D gene TRBD1, 6 bases. The CDR3 consists of 14 residues. CDR1 is MNHNS, CDR2 SASEGT, per germline. Trimming removed 3 bases at V and 1 base at J, with 9 bases between. The CDR3 loop reads CASSDSRGNTEAFF. CDR3 DNA sequence: TGTGCCAGCAGTGATTCCAGGGGGAACACTGAAGCTTTCTTT.

CDR3 region: CASSLHRYGNTEAFF. The DNA of the CDR3 is TGTGCCAGCTCACTCCACCGGTACGGGAACACTGAAGCTTTCTTT. J is TRBJ1-1 and V is TRBV18, with D hard to call. This CDR3 is built from 15 residues. Germline lookup yields CDR1 KGHSH and CDR2 LQKENI. With 4 bases removed from V and 1 base from J, the gap between germline ends came to 13 bases. The whole variable domain, remainder taken from reference TRBV18 and TRBJ1-1, is NAGVMQNPRHLVRRRGQEARLRCSPMKGHSHVYWYRQLPEEGLKFMVYLQKENIIDESGMPKERFSAEFPKEGPSILRIQQVVRGDSAAYFCASSLHRYGNTEAFFGQGTRLTVV.

The chain has TRBV20-1 and TRBJ2-1, with D perhaps being TRBD1 or TRBD2 (5 bases each). V gave up 5 bases and J gave up 4 bases, with 18 bases separating them. Germline CDR1 reads DFQATT; CDR2 reads SNEGSKA (reference sequence). The CDR3 totals 15 residues. CDR3 in DNA: TGCAGTGCTCCGCCGGGGCGCGGTCTATACAATGAGCAGTTCTTC. It codes for CSAPPGRGLYNEQFF.

This chain connects TRBV5-1 to TRBJ2-7; a weak D match, TRBD1 (5 bases). The V gene lost 7 bases and the J gene lost 2 bases, with 13 bases spanning the gap. There are 13 residues in the CDR3. CDR1 SGHRS and CDR2 YFSETQ come from the germline V gene. Here the CDR3 DNA reads TGCGCCAGCGGCATGGACACCCCCTACGAGCAGTACTTC. Translated: CASGMDTPYEQYF. The whole variable domain, filled in from reference TRBV5-1 and TRBJ2-7, reads KAGVTQTPRYLIKTRGQQVTLSCSPISGHRSVSWYQQTPGQGLQFLFEYFSETQRNKGNFPGRFSGRQFSNSRSEMNVSTLELGDSALYLCASGMDTPYEQYFGPGTRLTVT.

There are a few counts of this clonotype. The chain carries TRBV7-8 and TRBJ2-7; 8 positions match TRBD2. The CDR3 contains 15 residues. Trimming removed 5 bases from V and 3 bases from J; junction bases left unmatched: 9. Germline V gives CDR1 SGHVS, CDR2 FQNEAQ. The CDR3 spells CASSLTSGLNYEQYF. In DNA form, the CDR3 reads TGTGCCAGCAGCCTAACTAGCGGACTGAACTACGAGCAGTACTTC.

The rearrangement links TRBV5-1 to TRBJ2-7; 10 bases fit TRBD2. This CDR3 spans 15 amino acids. Germline V CDR1 and CDR2: SGHRS, YFSETQ. The V segment lost 4 bases and the J segment 4 bases; nucleotides outside the gene matches: 8. In nucleotides, the CDR3 is TGCGCCAGCAGCCTGGGCCCTAGCGGGAGTTACGAGCAGTACTTC. Amino acid sequence: CASSLGPSGSYEQYF. The complete variable domain, with remaining parts taken from reference TRBV5-1 and TRBJ2-7, reads KAGVTQTPRYLIKTRGQQVTLSCSPISGHRSVSWYQQTPGQGLQFLFEYFSETQRNKGNFPGRFSGRQFSNSRSEMNVSTLELGDSALYLCASSLGPSGSYEQYFGPGTRLTVT.

V usage is TRBV2 and J usage is TRBJ2-1; 12 positions agree with TRBD2. Germline V gene lookup returns CDR1 SNHLY and CDR2 FYNNEI. The junction had 7 bases not matched to a gene; V was cut back by 8 bases and J by 5 bases. This CDR3 has 15 amino acids. CDR3 sequence: CASLGGLAGNNEQFF. The CDR3 DNA follows: TGTGCCAGCTTAGGCGGACTAGCGGGAAACAATGAGCAGTTCTTC.

This clonotype was observed a few times. V usage is TRBV5-1 and J usage is TRBJ2-5; 16 positions match TRBD2. The CDR3 extends over 15 amino acids. Germline CDR1 reads SGHRS; CDR2 reads YFSETQ. Trimming cost V 5 bases and J 14 bases; bases outside gene matches: 12. This chain's CDR3 is CASSPDPGLAGGEYF. The CDR3 DNA sequence: TGCGCCAGCAGTCCCGACCCGGGACTAGCGGGAGGGGAATACTTC.

V gene TRBV20-1 combines with J gene TRBJ1-5, with 10 bases identical to TRBD1. Looked up from germline, CDR1 is DFQATT and CDR2 is SNEGSKA (reference sequence). V was clipped by 4 bases and J by 3 bases; unmatched bases: 6. CDR3 length: 15 residues. As DNA, the CDR3 is TGCAGTGCTAACCGGGGACAGGGGATCAATCAGCCCCAGCATTTT. Its translation is CSANRGQGINQPQHF.

The sample holds a few counts of this clonotype. The CDR3 loop is CASSIFRGGHDTQYF. In nucleotides, the CDR3 is TGTGCCAGTAGTATCTTCCGGGGAGGACACGATACGCAGTATTTT. J is TRBJ2-3 and V is TRBV19; D is perhaps TRBD2 (6 bases). Germline lookup yields CDR1 LNHDA and CDR2 SQIVND (reference sequence). This CDR3 comprises 15 residues. Deletions cut 3 bases from V and 6 bases from J, with 16 bases between.